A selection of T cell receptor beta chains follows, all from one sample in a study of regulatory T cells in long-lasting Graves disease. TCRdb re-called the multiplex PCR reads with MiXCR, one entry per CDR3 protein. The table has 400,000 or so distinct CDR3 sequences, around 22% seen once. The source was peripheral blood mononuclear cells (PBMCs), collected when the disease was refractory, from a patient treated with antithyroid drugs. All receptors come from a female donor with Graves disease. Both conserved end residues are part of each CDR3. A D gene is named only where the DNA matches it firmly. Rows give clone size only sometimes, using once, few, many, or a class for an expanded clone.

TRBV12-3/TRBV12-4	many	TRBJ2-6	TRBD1	TGTGCCAGCAGTTTAGCAAAGGACAGGGTTGGGGCCAACGTCCTGACTTTC	CASSLAKDRVGANVLTF
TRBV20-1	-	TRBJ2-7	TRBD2	TGCAGTGCTAGAGTTAGCGGGGGCTACGAGCAGTACTTC	CSARVSGGYEQYF
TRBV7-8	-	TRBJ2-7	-	TGTGCCAGCAGCTTAGGAGGCAGAGTTGACTACGAGCAGTACTTC	CASSLGGRVDYEQYF
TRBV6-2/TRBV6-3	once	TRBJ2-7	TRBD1	TGTGCCAGCACCCGACAGGGTCTAGGCTACGAGCAGTACTTC	CASTRQGLGYEQYF
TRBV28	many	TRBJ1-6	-	TGTGCCAGCAGCAAAGACGAGGGGTCTTCACCCCTCCACTTT	CASSKDEGSSPLHF
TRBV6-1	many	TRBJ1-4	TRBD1	TGTGCCAGCAGTGAAGGAGGCAGGGGGAATGAAAAACTGTTTTTT	CASSEGGRGNEKLFF
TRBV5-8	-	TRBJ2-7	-	TGTGCCAGCAGCTCGGGGGGACAGCTCTACGAGCAGTACTTC	CASSSGGQLYEQYF
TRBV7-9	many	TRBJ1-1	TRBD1	TGTGCCAGCAGCGCCGGGACAGGGTATCAAGCTTTCTTT	CASSAGTGYQAFF
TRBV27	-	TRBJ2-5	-	TGTGCCAGCAGTAGGGTACAGCAAGAGACCCAGTACTTC	CASSRVQQETQYF
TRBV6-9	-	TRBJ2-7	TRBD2	TGTGCCAGCAGTTATTCGGCGGGAGGGTCCTACGAGCAGTACTTC	CASSYSAGGSYEQYF
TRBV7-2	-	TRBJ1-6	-	TGTGCCAGCAGCTTAGCCGGGGCCCAAGATTCACCCCTCCACTTT	CASSLAGAQDSPLHF
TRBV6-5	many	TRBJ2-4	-	TGTGCCAGCAGTTACTCTCCCGGGGGCGCGGGAGATTCGGACATTCAGTACTTC	CASSYSPGGAGDSDIQYF
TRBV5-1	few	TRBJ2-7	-	TGCGCCAGCAGCCCCCCCGGAATGGCCTACGAGCAGTACTTC	CASSPPGMAYEQYF
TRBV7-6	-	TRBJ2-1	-	TGTGCCAGCAGCTTAGGGCCGGGACTCCTCAATGAGCAGTTCTTC	CASSLGPGLLNEQFF
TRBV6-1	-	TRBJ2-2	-	TGTGCCAGCAGTGAATTTGGCGGGATGAACACCGGGGAGCTGTTTTTT	CASSEFGGMNTGELFF
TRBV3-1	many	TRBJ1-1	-	TGTGCCAGCAGCCAATTGCCATCCCCGAACACTGAAGCTTTCTTT	CASSQLPSPNTEAFF
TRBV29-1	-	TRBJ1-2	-	TGCAGCATCACACCTACCGGGGAAATTGGTGGCTACACCTTC	CSITPTGEIGGYTF